This T cell receptor (beta chain) was captured by sequencing in a study of blood T cell repertoires in COVID-19 (dated by TCRdb to the early 2020s). General notes on the study: Collaborator samples came from the United States, Italy and Spain and covered acute and convalescent phases of COVID-19. The prospective study material was composed of cDNA or gDNA derived from T cells, B-cell-depleted T cells, or PBMCs. The dataset comprised deeply sampled blood TCRbeta repertoires from subjects exposed to, actively infected with, or recovered from COVID-19. The repertoires were made available in a free public database intended to serve as a resource for research on the immune response to SARS-CoV-2. Samples came from the ongoing ImmuneRACE study (first 160 participants) plus 1,254 subjects from 6 global collaborators. The sample metadata nearly always contained a de-identified subject ID, COVID-19 status, age in years and sex. Where available, HLA class I and class II types were taken from metadata supplied by the sample provider and were not determined by assay-based typing. The study at large found these results: The quantity of clinical and demographic metadata differed by source and by participant and was supplied without curation.

The CDR3 measures 14 amino acids from cysteine to phenylalanine. The only DNA kept is the CDR3, 42 bases in frame from the first base. V loses 0 bases, J loses 4 bases, and the germline ends lie 9 bases apart. CDR1 is given as SGHNT and CDR2 as YYREEE, both from the germline V gene (reference sequence). The immunoSEQ Assay, a bias-controlled multiplex PCR, was used to amplify TCRbeta CDR3 regions from genomic DNA. In the authors' own workflow: Nucleated cell counts per sample were estimated from amplification of reference gene primers within the assay. Sequence reads were collapsed and filtered to measure the absolute abundance of every unique TCRbeta CDR3 rearrangement. For each sample, productive Simpson clonality was calculated as the square root of Simpson's diversity index across productive rearrangements. TCRdb limited this immuneACCESS table to in-frame rearrangements with V and J called. A share of clones is missing; checked studies link under half to unresolved V genes, and the rest is unexplained. V, J and clone size were drawn from that table, and D and trimming were deduced from the DNA. Counted in this sample were 110,000 to 150,000 clones; around four fifths of them appeared once. About 6.1% of the sample is held by the ten biggest clonotypes.

Participants in the prospective study were enrolled through a virtual design, were aged about 18 to 89 years, and lived in roughly 24 United States geographic areas. To assign participants to cohorts, the prospective study relied on clinical history that participants themselves reported in a screening survey and a study questionnaire. Recovered participants in ImmuneRACE Cohort 3 were defined by two consecutive negative NP/OP PCR tests, clearance by a healthcare professional, or resolution of symptoms. Each participant in the prospective study had whole blood, serum and a nasopharyngeal or oropharyngeal swab collected by mobile phlebotomists. Participants in the prospective study had the option to provide additional blood draws and questionnaires over a 2-month period. Before DNA extraction, blood samples from the prospective study were shipped at room temperature or frozen. On this clone itself: Its antigen has not been determined. Base qualities are not recorded, but no much larger clone differs from it by a single base.

This TCR came from a middle-aged woman who had recovered from COVID-19. The sequencing input was PBMCs or T cells enriched from blood (not recorded which). The sequence is built from TRBV5-4 and TRBJ2-3; the D gene is perhaps TRBD1, on 6 matching bases. Read as DNA, the sequence is TGTGCCAGCAGCTTGGATGGGGGCCCAGATACGCAGTATTTT. Its protein product is CASSLDGGPDTQYF. Full variable domain (CDR3 extended with the reference TRBV5-4 and TRBJ2-3 proteins): ETGVTQSPTHLIKTRGQQVTLRCSSQSGHNTVSWYQQALGQGPQFIFQYYREEENGRGNFPPRFSGLQFPNYSSELNVNALELDDSALYLCASSLDGGPDTQYFGPGTRLTVL.